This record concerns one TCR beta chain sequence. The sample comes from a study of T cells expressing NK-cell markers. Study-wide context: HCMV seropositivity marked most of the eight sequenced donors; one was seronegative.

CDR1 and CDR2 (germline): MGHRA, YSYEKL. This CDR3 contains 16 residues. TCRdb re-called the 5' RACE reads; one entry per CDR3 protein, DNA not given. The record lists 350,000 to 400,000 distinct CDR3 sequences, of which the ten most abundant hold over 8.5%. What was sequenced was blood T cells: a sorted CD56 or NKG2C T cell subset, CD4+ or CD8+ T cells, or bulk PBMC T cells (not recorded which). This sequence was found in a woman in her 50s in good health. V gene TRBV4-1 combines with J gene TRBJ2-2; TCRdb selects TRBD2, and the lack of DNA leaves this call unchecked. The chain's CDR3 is CASSQLLAGEFGELFF.